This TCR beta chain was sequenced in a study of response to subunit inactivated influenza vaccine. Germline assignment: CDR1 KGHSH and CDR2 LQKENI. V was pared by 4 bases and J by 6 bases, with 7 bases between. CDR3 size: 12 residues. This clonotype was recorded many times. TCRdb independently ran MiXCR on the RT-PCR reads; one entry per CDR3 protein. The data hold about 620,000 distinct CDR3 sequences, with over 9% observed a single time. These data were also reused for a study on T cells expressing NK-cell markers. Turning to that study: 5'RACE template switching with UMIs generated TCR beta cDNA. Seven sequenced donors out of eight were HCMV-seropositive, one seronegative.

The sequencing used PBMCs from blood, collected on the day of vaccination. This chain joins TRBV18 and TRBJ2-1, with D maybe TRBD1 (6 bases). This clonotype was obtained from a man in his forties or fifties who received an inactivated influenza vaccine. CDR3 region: CASSRDTNEQFF. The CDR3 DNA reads TGTGCCAGCTCACGGGACACCAATGAGCAGTTCTTC.